Included here is one T cell receptor beta chain sequence, with context. Antigen: not known. This specimen belongs to a study of T cell responses to AZD1222 COVID-19 vaccine. Here immunoSEQ multiplex PCR was the method, and the copy in TCRdb shows in-frame clones only, minus some. Here the sample spans about 70,000 clones, 85% being singletons. The CDR3 is made up of 15 amino acids. V lost 6 bases to trimming and J lost 5 bases; unmatched junction nucleotides: 9. Germline CDR1 and CDR2: ENHRY and SYGVKD. Study results and limitations: The donors showed a predominance of white British ancestry and of females, with possible underestimation of clonal diversity. CD4 TCRs covered the whole spike, strongest at regions 160-218 and 743-854.

The sequenced sample was peripheral blood, obtained on day 0 of AZD1222 vaccination. The sequence derives from an adult in good health. The chain employs TRBV10-3 and TRBJ1-2; the match to TRBD1 covers 10 bases. The CDR3, as DNA: TGTGCCATCAGGGCGGGACAGGGGCGGGAATATGGCTACACCTTC. This codes for CAIRAGQGREYGYTF.